These T cell receptor beta chains were read from a single sample in a study of shared clonotypes between healthy human individuals. TCRdb's copy holds only in-frame clones and misses some; the assay was immunoSEQ multiplex PCR. Among 530,000 or so clones listed, 75% to 80% were seen once. Specimen: PBMCs. The receptor set was obtained from a middle-aged woman in good health. Some clones in this sample may be carry-over from other donors' samples. CDR3s include the opening cysteine and the closing phenylalanine or tryptophan. A D gene is named only where the DNA matches it firmly. Clone size is given for some rows only: seen once, a few or many times, or a class if the clone is expanded.

d_call	v_call	j_call	clone_size	cdr3_nt	cdr3_aa
.	TRBV9	TRBJ2-3	once	TGTGCCAGCAACCCGTCAGCGAGGGCAGATACGCAGTATTTT	CASNPSARADTQYF
.	TRBV5-1	TRBJ1-4	.	TGCGCCAGCAGCTTGTCTCAGGGAAATGAAAAACTGTTTTTT	CASSLSQGNEKLFF
TRBD2	TRBV28	TRBJ2-1	.	TGTGCCAGCAGTCCCAGGACTAGCCCGAGTCGGAATGAGCAGTTCTTC	CASSPRTSPSRNEQFF
TRBD2	TRBV7-3	TRBJ2-1	.	TGTGCCAGCAGCGGCCCAGGGACTAGTGGGAATGAGCAGTTCTTC	CASSGPGTSGNEQFF
TRBD2	TRBV6-5	TRBJ2-2	.	TGTGCCAGCAGTTACTCTGGCGGGGGGGCAACCGGGGAGCTGTTTTTT	CASSYSGGGATGELFF
.	TRBV7-6	TRBJ2-3	many	TGTGCCAGCAGCCCAGGTACTAGCACAGATACGCAGTATTTT	CASSPGTSTDTQYF
TRBD1	TRBV7-9	TRBJ2-1	many	TGTGCCACCGAGGACAGGGCGTTTAACAATGAGCAGTTCTTC	CATEDRAFNNEQFF
.	TRBV19	TRBJ2-1	.	TGTGCCAGTAGTATACGGCGGGACCGCTCCTACAATGAGCAGTTCTTC	CASSIRRDRSYNEQFF
.	TRBV2	TRBJ1-5	.	TGTGCCAGCAGTGAATTAGGAGGCCGCACGGGACCCCAGCATTTT	CASSELGGRTGPQHF
.	TRBV7-8	TRBJ1-5	.	TGTGCCAGCAGCTTAGTGGCTGATCAGCCCCAGCATTTT	CASSLVADQPQHF
TRBD1	TRBV19	TRBJ2-2	.	TGTGCCAGTAGAGGGGGCTTAAACACCGGGGAGCTGTTTTTT	CASRGGLNTGELFF
TRBD2	TRBV5-1	TRBJ2-2	.	TGCGCCAGCAGCTTGGTCGGGGGGACTAGCGGGACGAACACCGGGGAGCTGTTTTTT	CASSLVGGTSGTNTGELFF
TRBD1	TRBV7-2	TRBJ1-5	few	TGTGCCAGCAGCCTCGAGGGGACAGGGAGGAGAGATCAGCCCCAGCATTTT	CASSLEGTGRRDQPQHF
.	TRBV30	TRBJ2-3	.	TGTGCCTGGAGACTAGGTGGAACAGATACGCAGTATTTT	CAWRLGGTDTQYF
TRBD2	TRBV29-1	TRBJ2-7	.	TGCAGCGTCGAAGGCGGGGGGAACTACGAGCAGTACTTC	CSVEGGGNYEQYF
.	TRBV6-5	TRBJ2-7	.	TGTGCCAGCAGAGGTTCGCCCAGGGAGCAGTACTTC	CASRGSPREQYF
.	TRBV5-4	TRBJ1-5	.	TGTGCCAGCAGCTTGTTCGGCGCTGAACAGCCCCAGCATTTT	CASSLFGAEQPQHF
.	TRBV27	TRBJ1-5	.	TGTGCCAGCAAGCAATTGACGGGGCCCCAGCATTTT	CASKQLTGPQHF
TRBD1	TRBV6-5	TRBJ1-2	.	TGTGCCAGCAGTGTAGGGGGCGCGGACTATGGCTACACCTTC	CASSVGGADYGYTF
TRBD1	TRBV5-6	TRBJ2-3	.	TGTGCCAGCAGCACTACAGGGGGCTTCACAGATACGCAGTATTTT	CASSTTGGFTDTQYF
.	TRBV4-2	TRBJ2-1	.	TGTGCCAGCAGCCAAGAGGAGGGGTCCTACAATGAGCAGTTCTTC	CASSQEEGSYNEQFF
TRBD1	TRBV28	TRBJ1-2	.	TGTGCCAGCAGTTTAGTGGGGACAGGATTCTATGGATACACCTTC	CASSLVGTGFYGYTF
.	TRBV5-1	TRBJ2-1	.	TGCGCCAGCAGCCTGGGGGCAACCTACAATGAGCAGTTCTTC	CASSLGATYNEQFF
TRBD1	TRBV7-9	TRBJ2-7	.	TGTGCCAGCAGCGAGGGACAGGGGTGGTCCTACGAGCAGTACTTC	CASSEGQGWSYEQYF
TRBD1	TRBV5-4	TRBJ1-4	.	TGTGCCAGCAGGGACAGGGTGGATGAAAAACTGTTTTTT	CASRDRVDEKLFF
.	TRBV5-5	TRBJ2-2	.	TGTGCCAGCAGCTTGGAGGGTGTTCCCGGGGAGCTGTTTTTT	CASSLEGVPGELFF
.	TRBV27	TRBJ2-2	.	TGTGCCAGCACCCATGGAGGCCCCGGGGAGCTGTTTTTT	CASTHGGPGELFF
TRBD1	TRBV5-1	TRBJ1-2	many	TGCGCCAGCAGCAGGGGACAGGATAACTATGGCTACACCTTC	CASSRGQDNYGYTF
TRBD2	TRBV28	TRBJ2-1	.	TGTGCCAGCAGTTTCCCCTTACTAGCGGGATGGGGGAATGAGCAGTTCTTC	CASSFPLLAGWGNEQFF
TRBD1	TRBV10-3	TRBJ2-1	.	TGTGCCATCAGTGATCCCCGACTAGGACAGGGCGGATACAATGAGCAGTTCTTC	CAISDPRLGQGGYNEQFF
.	TRBV28	TRBJ2-7	.	TGTGCCAGCACGGGGGATCGGATGGCAGGCAGCTACGAGCAGTACTTC	CASTGDRMAGSYEQYF
.	TRBV19	TRBJ2-3	.	TGTGCCAGTCGCCCCAGTTTTAGGACAGATACGCAGTATTTT	CASRPSFRTDTQYF
TRBD1	TRBV11-2	TRBJ2-7	.	TGTGCCAGCAGCTTAACAGGGGGGTCCTACGAGCAGTACTTC	CASSLTGGSYEQYF
.	TRBV7-3	TRBJ1-1	.	TGTGCCAGCAGCTTAGCGGGCCCAAACAGGGACGTAGCTTTCTTT	CASSLAGPNRDVAFF
.	TRBV7-2	TRBJ2-2	.	TGTGCCAGCAGCCTGGGACATTTTTCCGCGAACACCGGGGAGCTGTTTTTT	CASSLGHFSANTGELFF
.	TRBV2	TRBJ2-3	.	TGTGCCAGCCACGGGAGACCCACAGATACGCAGTATTTT	CASHGRPTDTQYF
TRBD1	TRBV7-9	TRBJ2-1	.	TGTGCCAGCAGCTACCAGGGGGAATCCTACAATGAGCAGTTCTTC	CASSYQGESYNEQFF
.	TRBV18	TRBJ2-7	.	TGTGCCAGCTCACCACCGTCTACGGAATTCGAGCAGTACTTC	CASSPPSTEFEQYF
TRBD2	TRBV15	TRBJ2-1	.	TGTGCCACCAGCAGAGAGACTAGCGGGAGTTTCGATGAGCAGTTCTTC	CATSRETSGSFDEQFF
TRBD1	TRBV5-1	TRBJ1-1	.	TGCGCCAGCAGCTTTCAACCGGACAGGGGCACTGAAGCTTTCTTT	CASSFQPDRGTEAFF
TRBD1	TRBV7-9	TRBJ1-1	few	TGTGCCAGCAGCCTATGGACAGGGATAACTGAAGCTTTCTTT	CASSLWTGITEAFF
TRBD2	TRBV7-2	TRBJ2-1	many	TGTGCCAGCAGCTCTATAGCGGGAGGAGGGGGGAAGCAGTTCTTC	CASSSIAGGGGKQFF
TRBD2	TRBV5-1	TRBJ2-7	.	TGCGCCAGCAAACTAGCGGGAGGTTATTTCGACGAGCAGTACTTC	CASKLAGGYFDEQYF
.	TRBV5-1	TRBJ2-1	once	TGCGCCAGCAGCTCCAGGGGGGGCAATGAGCAGTTCTTC	CASSSRGGNEQFF
TRBD1	TRBV18	TRBJ2-2	.	TGTGCCAGCTCACCGAGTACACAGGGGGGCACCGGGGAGCTGTTTTTT	CASSPSTQGGTGELFF
.	TRBV6-5	TRBJ1-3	.	TGTGCCAGCAGTAGTTCATACCGGGACAAATTGAGGTTT	CASSSSYRDKLRF
TRBD2	TRBV6-5	TRBJ2-7	few	TGTGCCAGCAGTTCTCTAGCGGGGACCTACGAGCAGTACTTC	CASSSLAGTYEQYF
.	TRBV7-2	TRBJ2-7	.	TGTGCCAGCAGCTCGAGCGGTTACGAGCAGTACTTC	CASSSSGYEQYF
TRBD1	TRBV4-3	TRBJ1-4	few	TGCGCCAGCAGCCCCGTAGGGACAGGGAATGAAAAACTGTTTTTT	CASSPVGTGNEKLFF
.	TRBV28	TRBJ2-3	.	TGTGCCAGCAGCCCAATGGGGGGTGTAGATACGCAGTATTTT	CASSPMGGVDTQYF
TRBD2	TRBV4-1	TRBJ2-7	few	TGCGCCAGCAGCCCCGGACTAGCGGGGCCCCTACGAACGCACGAGCAGTACTTC	CASSPGLAGPLRTHEQYF